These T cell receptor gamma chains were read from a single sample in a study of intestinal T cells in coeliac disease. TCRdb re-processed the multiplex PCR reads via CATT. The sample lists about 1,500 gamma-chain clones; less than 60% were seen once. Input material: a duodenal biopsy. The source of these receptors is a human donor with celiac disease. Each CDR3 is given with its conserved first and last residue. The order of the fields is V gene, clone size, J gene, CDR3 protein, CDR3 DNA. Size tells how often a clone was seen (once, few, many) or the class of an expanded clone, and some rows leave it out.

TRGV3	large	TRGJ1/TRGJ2	CATWDSSVGKLF	TGTGCCACCTGGGACAGCTCGGTAGGGAAACTCTTT
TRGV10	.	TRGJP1	CAAWILLVFKIF	TGTGCTGCGTGGATTCTACTGGTGTTCAAGATATTT
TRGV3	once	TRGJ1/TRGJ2	CATGRYYYKKLF	TGTGCCACTGGACGATACTATTATAAGAAACTCTTT
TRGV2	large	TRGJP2	CATWDGPSDWIKTF	TGTGCCACCTGGGACGGGCCGAGTGATTGGATCAAGACGTTT
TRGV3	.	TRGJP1	CATWDTYTTGWLKIF	TGTGCCACCTGGGACACGTATACCACTGGTTGGCTCAAGATATTT
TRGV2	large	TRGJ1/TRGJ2	CATWDGYYYKKLF	TGTGCCACCTGGGACGGGTATTATTATAAGAAACTCTTT
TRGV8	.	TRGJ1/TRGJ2	CATWSQKLF	TGTGCCACCTGGAGTCAGAAACTCTTT
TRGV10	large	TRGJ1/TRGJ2	CAAWDPYYKKLF	TGTGCTGCGTGGGATCCCTATTATAAGAAACTCTTT
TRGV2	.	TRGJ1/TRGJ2	CATWDGREGWGYKKLF	TGTGCCACCTGGGACGGTCGAGAGGGTTGGGGATATAAGAAACTCTTT
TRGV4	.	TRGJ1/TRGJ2	CAPGMAGGGKLF	TGTGCACCTGGGATGGCCGGGGGGGGGAAACTCTTT
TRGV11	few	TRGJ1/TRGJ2	CACWIRQATTALYYKKLF	TGTGCCTGCTGGATTAGGCAAGCGACCACCGCCTTGTATTATAAGAAACTCTTT
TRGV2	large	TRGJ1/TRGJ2	CATWDGEDYYKKLF	TGTGCCACCTGGGACGGGGAGGATTATTATAAGAAACTCTTT
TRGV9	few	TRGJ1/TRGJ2	CALWENYKKLF	TGTGCCTTGTGGGAGAATTATAAGAAACTCTTT
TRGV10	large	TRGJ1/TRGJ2	CAARLHYYKKLF	TGTGCTGCGCGCCTCCATTATTATAAGAAACTCTTT
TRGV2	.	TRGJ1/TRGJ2	CATWDGPKFYYKKLF	TGCGCCACCTGGGACGGTCCGAAGTTTTATTATAAGAAACTCTTT
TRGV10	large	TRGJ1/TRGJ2	CAAWDYKKLF	TGTGCTGCGTGGGATTATAAGAAACTCTTT
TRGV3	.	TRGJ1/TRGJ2	CATWIPPRYYYKKLF	TGTGCCACCTGGATCCCTCCCAGGTATTATTATAAGAAACTCTTT
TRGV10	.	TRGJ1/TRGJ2	CAAWGVGAGKLF	TGTGCTGCGTGGGGAGTTGGGGCGGGGAAACTCTTT
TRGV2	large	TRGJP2	CATWDGPGSDWIKTF	TGTGCCACCTGGGACGGGCCGGGTAGTGATTGGATCAAGACGTTT
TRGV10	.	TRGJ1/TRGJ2	CAAWIRAVDYYKKLF	TGTGCTGCGTGGATTCGTGCGGTAGATTATTATAAGAAACTCTTT
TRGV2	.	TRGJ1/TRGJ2	CATWDRSRRKLF	TGTGCCACCTGGGATCGGTCGAGGAGAAAACTCTTT
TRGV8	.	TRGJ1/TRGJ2	CATWTPLKRYKKLF	TGTGCCACCTGGACCCCCCTGAAGCGTTATAAGAAACTCTTT
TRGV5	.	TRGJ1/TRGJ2	CATWDGNYYKKLF	TGTGCCACCTGGGACGGGAATTATTATAAGAAACTCTTT
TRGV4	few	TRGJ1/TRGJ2	CATWEPYYKKLF	TGTGCCACCTGGGAACCATATTATAAGAAACTCTTT
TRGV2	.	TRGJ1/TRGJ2	CATWDRRLYKKLF	TGTGCCACCTGGGACCGCAGGTTGTATAAGAAACTCTTT
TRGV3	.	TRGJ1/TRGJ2	CATWDRAQIYYKKLF	TGTGCCACCTGGGACAGGGCCCAGATTTATTATAAGAAACTCTTT
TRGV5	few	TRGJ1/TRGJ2	CATWDRPFKKLF	TGTGCCACCTGGGACAGGCCCTTCAAGAAACTCTTT
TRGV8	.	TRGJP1	CATRTYTTGRFKIF	TGTGCCACCCGTACGTATACCACTGGTCGGTTCAAGATATTT
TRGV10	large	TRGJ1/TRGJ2	CAAWDSCATRGRPMPDYYKKLF	TGTGCTGCGTGGGATTCATGTGCCACGCGTGGGCGCCCAATGCCGGATTATTATAAGAAACTCTTT
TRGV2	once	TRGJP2	CATWGGCGDWIKTF	TGTGCCACCTGGGGCGGGTGCGGTGATTGGATCAAGACGTTT
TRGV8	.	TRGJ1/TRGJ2	CATWDKGVGNYYKKLF	TGTGCCACCTGGGATAAGGGGGTAGGAAATTATTATAAGAAACTCTTT
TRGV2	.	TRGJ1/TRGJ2	CATWDGLNYYKKLF	TGTGCCACCTGGGACGGCTTGAATTATTATAAGAAACTCTTT
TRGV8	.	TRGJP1	CATRTYTTGWSKIF	TGTGCCACCCGTACGTATACCACTGGTTGGTCCAAGATATTT
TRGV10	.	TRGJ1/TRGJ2	CAAWDYIGNLEKLF	TGTGCTGCGTGGGATTATATAGGGAATTTGGAGAAACTCTTT
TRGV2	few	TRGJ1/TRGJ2	CATPLKHYKKLF	TGTGCCACCCCGCTGAAGCATTATAAGAAACTCTTT
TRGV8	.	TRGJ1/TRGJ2	CATWGNYYKKLF	TGTGCCACCTGGGGAAATTATTATAAGAAACTCTTT
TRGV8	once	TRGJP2	CAPGERSDWIKTF	TGTGCACCTGGGGAACGTAGTGATTGGATCAAGACGTTT
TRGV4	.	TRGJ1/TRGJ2	CATWAPAGSYYKKLF	TGTGCCACCTGGGCCCCGGCCGGAAGTTATTATAAGAAACTCTTT
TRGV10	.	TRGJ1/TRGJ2	CAAWDKSKKLF	TGTGCTGCGTGGGATAAAAGTAAGAAACTCTTT
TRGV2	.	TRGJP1	CATWDGRKDTTGWFKIF	TGTGCCACCTGGGACGGGCGAAAGGATACCACTGGTTGGTTCAAGATATTT
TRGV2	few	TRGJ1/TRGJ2	CATWDVAFF	TGTGCCACCTGGGACGTCGCCTTCTTT
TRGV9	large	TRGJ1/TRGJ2	CALWEVRNYYKKLF	TGTGCCTTGTGGGAGGTGCGAAATTATTATAAGAAACTCTTT
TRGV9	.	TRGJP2	CALWEVKSSDWIKTF	TGTGCCTTGTGGGAGGTAAAAAGTAGTGATTGGATCAAGACGTTT
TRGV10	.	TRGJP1	CAAWDGRGLRWFKIF	TGTGCGGCGTGGGATGGACGAGGATTACGGTGGTTCAAGATATTT
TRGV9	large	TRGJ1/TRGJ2	CALWKGYYKKLF	TGTGCCTTGTGGAAGGGATATTATAAGAAACTCTTT
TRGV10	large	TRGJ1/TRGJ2	CAAWDRCGIGKKLF	TGTGCTGCGTGGGATAGGTGTGGTATTGGTAAGAAACTCTTT
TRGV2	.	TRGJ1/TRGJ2	CATWDGPYPLEPRSDYYKKLF	TGTGCCACCTGGGACGGGCCTTACCCCCTCGAACCCCGTTCGGATTATTATAAGAAACTCTTT